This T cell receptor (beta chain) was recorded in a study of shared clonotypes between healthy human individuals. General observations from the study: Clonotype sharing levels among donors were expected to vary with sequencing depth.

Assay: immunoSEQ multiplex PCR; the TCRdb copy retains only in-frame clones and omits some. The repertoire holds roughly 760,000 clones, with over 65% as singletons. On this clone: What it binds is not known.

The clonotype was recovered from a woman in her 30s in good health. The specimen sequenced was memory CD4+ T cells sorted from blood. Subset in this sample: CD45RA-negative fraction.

The CDR3 DNA follows: TGTGCCAGTCGGCCCGGACGGAATAGCAATCAGCCCCAGCATTTT. Translation: CASRPGRNSNQPQHF. This chain links TRBV6-5 with TRBJ1-5; D is ambiguous. This CDR3 contains 15 residues. V lost 9 bases, J lost 0 bases, and 15 bases lay in between. Germline V gene sequence: CDR1 MNHEY, CDR2 SVGAGI.